This T cell receptor beta chain was sequenced in a study of CD8 T cells in Susac syndrome. This CDR3 spans 18 amino acids. The V gene's germline CDR1 is LNHDA and CDR2 SQIVND (reference sequence). Trimming shortened V by 0 bases and J by 0 bases, and 14 bases separated the two germline ends. Reverse transcription of roughly 0.5 to 1 ug RNA was carried out with random hexamers. The CDR3 of TCR beta was amplified by immunoSEQ multiplex PCR across 54 Vbeta and 13 Jbeta. One entry per CDR3 protein results from TCRdb running MiXCR on the immunoSEQ multiplex PCR reads. The table lists about 110,000 distinct CDR3 sequences, about 95% of them singletons, with just over 0.095% in the top ten.

Sequencing input: CD4+ T cells from PBMCs. V usage is TRBV19 and J usage is TRBJ2-2; D may be TRBD1 (6 bases). The sequence came from a human donor in good health. As DNA, the CDR3 is TGTGCCAGTAGTATAGATTTGACAGGCAAGGCGAACACCGGGGAGCTGTTTTTT. Translating it yields CASSIDLTGKANTGELFF.